A single T cell receptor beta chain is shown here with its context. Its specific antigen is unknown. No much larger clone is present one base from it, and per-base qualities are unavailable. The cohort consisted of 666 healthy bone marrow donors. Cohort members were all nominally healthy when sampled, although unrecorded immune exposures were likely present. The donor was CMV seronegative and was included in the group of approximately 350 seronegative cohort members. Each donor provided a peripheral blood sample, and peripheral blood mononuclear cells were used for TCR beta sequencing. The Qiagen DNeasy Blood Extraction Kit was used to extract genomic DNA from the blood cell samples. Spanning cysteine to phenylalanine, the CDR3 consists of 13 amino acids. The read is trimmed to its CDR3 DNA, 39 bases read in frame from base 1. The CDR1 and CDR2 encoded by the germline V gene are SGHVS and FNYEAQ. V drops 11 bases and J drops 1 base, leaving 14 bases in between.

The sample originates from a study of cytomegalovirus exposure and HLA in healthy donors (dated by TCRdb to the late 2010s). Context from the whole study: An earlier analysis of roughly 570 of the donors reported over 250 Gb of sequence data and some 110 million unique TCR beta sequences obtained from approximately 180 million T cells. In a later genetic analysis, genome-wide SNP genotypes for about three fifths of the roughly 670 donors were used, and that subset was treated as a discovery cohort. A separate validation cohort of about 110 different subjects was used in addition to the roughly 700-subject first cohort. An earlier analysis of about 620 of the donors applied high-throughput TCR beta sequencing to assess whether each TCR beta V gene segment acted as functional or pseudogenic. The study aimed to test whether signatures of past pathogen exposure could be identified by cataloging public T cell receptors. Among about 390 genotyped donors of the cohort, an average of 235,054 unique TCR beta nucleotide sequences were sequenced per donor, roughly a sixth of them non-productive. Every discovery cohort repertoire had been produced on one sequencing platform. Rather than drawing on any new phenotypic data, the later analysis identified candidate immune exposures from TCR beta sequences and the way those sequences occurred across donors. About five DR-DQ haplotypes were treated as single units for association and clustering because of strong linkage in the cohort. The number of donors typed differed by locus, with about 629-640 for A, B, C, DRB1 and DQB1, around 560 for DQA1, approximately 580 for DPA1, and some 450 for DPB1. To predict cytomegalovirus infection status, the study brought together high-throughput TCR immunosequencing, statistical association of individual TCRs with disease status, and machine learning. Of the 300 to 450 genotyped donors, about 80% fell in the genetic ancestry cluster associated with self-reported Caucasian donors. The study used immunosequencing to profile the T cell repertoires of more than 650 subjects and linked those repertoires to cytomegalovirus serostatus. Both class I and class II loci were covered by HLA typing, at four-digit resolution. A later analysis re-examined previously published TCR beta repertoires from more than 550 donors and added high-resolution HLA genotyping to investigate patterns of TCR occurrence. An early release that covered approximately 600 HLA-typed donors contained 300 to 350 gigabases of sequencing data and 75 million to 100 million unique TCR sequences. Donor age, sex, ethnicity and CMV serostatus were collected together with the repertoire data. Findings and caveats that apply to the study as a whole: Broadly in line with IMGT annotations, most TCR beta V segments showed up in productive rearrangements about 90% or about 30% of the time in an earlier analysis of approximately 600 of the donors. In a later analysis, most CMV-associated TCR beta chains were found to appear HLA-restricted, with HLA associations seemingly driven largely by CMV exposure. A later genetic analysis associated a missense DCLRE1C variant with V-gene and J-gene trimming of TCR beta chains, and an independent cohort replicated the association. According to the authors, the approach could potentially be generalized to other disease states and immunological phenotypes. CMV serostatus was the only immune exposure information available for the cohort. In this cohort, only TCR beta chains were sequenced, and detectable features were limited by the absence of alpha or paired-chain data. Across donors, most TCR sequences were observed very rarely, whereas some public TCRs were present in many individuals. HLA typing was unavailable for some donors at each locus, so association tests used only the typed subset. Presence/absence analyses assumed roughly uniform sequencing depth across donors, an assumption that may not hold. A cluster of highly shared sequence variants was judged likely to be a technical artifact of the sequencing pipeline. According to a later genetic analysis, donors in an Asian-associated ancestry cluster had fewer N-insertions in productive TCRs than the approximately 630-donor mean. In a later analysis, 15,000 to 20,000 TCR beta sequences were associated with specific HLA alleles at a false discovery rate of 0.05. The study gave a list of around 170 TCR beta chains associated with cytomegalovirus. In a later analysis, HLA-associated TCR beta chains were found to be more clonally expanded and to have lower generation probabilities than equally common non-associated chains. When HLA alleles, especially DR and DQ, strongly co-occurred, TCR associations were difficult to assign to individual alleles. The classifier was reported to diagnose cytomegalovirus status with high specificity and sensitivity in both the original and validation cohorts. Because counts were too low, some 17 rarely observed V segments, including chromosome 9 orphons, were left out of the earlier analysis of some 600 of the donors. Linkage disequilibrium might explain the correlated functional status among segregating V segments, but an unknown experimental factor could not be ruled out. A later analysis reported that several top co-occurrence clusters appeared linked to parvovirus B19, influenza, CMV and Epstein-Barr virus. A further reported finding was that TCR beta sequences accurately predicted the HLA-A and HLA-B alleles for most subjects in the first cohort. In vitro tests confirmed that a few of the cytomegalovirus-associated TCR beta chains recognize cytomegalovirus antigens. Because the 87-base-pair reads could not distinguish some IMGT-functional V segments, including TRBV6-2 and TRBV6-3, those segments were excluded. In a later analysis, the rate of TCR association differed among HLA loci, with DRB1 alleles having the most associated TCRs and HLA-C alleles having the fewest.

Receptors were amplified or captured by the immunoSEQ multiplex PCR assay. For the multiplex PCR, a mixture combining 60 forward primers for TCR Vbeta segments and 13 reverse primers for TCR Jbeta segments was used. Amplification of the CDR3 region of rearranged TCR beta genes was performed with a multiplex PCR assay on genomic DNA. On the Illumina HiSeq System, the amplified TCR beta libraries were sequenced as 87-base-pair reads. For the original study's pipeline: A later analysis tallied roughly 76 million unique TCR beta chains across the 666 repertoires, and about 12 million of those chains were shared by two or more donors. Raw reads were error-corrected and collapsed into unique sequences with a nearest-neighbor algorithm that merged closely related sequences to remove PCR and sequencing errors. To assign V, D and J gene segments, CDR3 sequences were aligned to IMGT reference sequences. Each retained sequence needed at least a six-nucleotide match to both a V gene segment and a J gene segment. A rearrangement counted as productive if the CDR3 had no stop codons and remained in frame with V and J, and every other rearrangement counted as non-productive. CDR3 was defined according to IMGT convention as the region running from the second conserved V-encoded cysteine to the conserved J-encoded phenylalanine. In an earlier analysis of just under 600 of the donors, sequences lacking an unambiguous match to a single V gene segment were excluded. An earlier analysis of some 500 of the donors classified V segments as functional when productive rearrangements were above 56.7% and as segregating when the standard deviation between donors was above 5%. A statistical classification framework was developed to diagnose cytomegalovirus status using the catalog of TCR beta chain sequences. A later analysis assigned V and J genes by comparing TCR nucleotide sequences with IMGT/GENE-DB human TR gene sequences. Using the TCRdist pipeline, a later analysis assigned CDR3 sequences along with most-parsimonious VDJ recombination scenarios. In a later analysis, each TCR beta chain was defined by its CDR3 amino acid sequence together with its V-gene family, and reads lacking a unique V-gene family were excluded. In a later analysis, around 650 highly shared, low-generation-probability nucleotide sequences were removed to address suspected cross-contamination and a sequencing artifact. In a later analysis, a clonal expansion index for each public chain was calculated from normalized within-repertoire ranks of inferred template counts. A later analysis computed generation probabilities with a VDJ recombination model fitted to out-of-frame rearrangements, and checked the results against IGoR. A later analysis scored TCR-TCR, TCR-HLA and TCR-CMV co-occurrence with hypergeometric tests, applying a repertoire-size bias correction to TCR pairs. False discovery rates were estimated in a later analysis by permuting HLA or CMV assignments 20 times. A later analysis grouped co-occurring TCRs with DBSCAN, adding TCRdist sequence similarity when clustering within HLA-allele-positive subsets. Repertoires with fewer than 30,000 or more than 120,000 public chains were left out of co-occurrence clustering, as were roughly five repertoires with anomalous nucleotide sharing. Not all clones reach the TCRdb copy of this immuneACCESS table, which keeps in-frame sequences only. Checked studies attribute under half of the gap to unresolved V genes and leave the rest unexplained. The DNA was the basis for D and trimming; V, J and clone size are from that table. The sample table records 150,000 to 200,000 clones; 62% of these occur just once. Just under 3% of the sample is in the top ten clones.

Sequenced input: PBMCs. The V and J genes are TRBV7-6 and TRBJ1-1; there is no confident call for the D gene. The receptor was derived from a man aged 40-50 years in good health and CMV-seronegative. The DNA sequence reads TGTGCCTCCGCGGGGAGCCCGAACACTGAAGCTTTCTTT. This yields the protein CASAGSPNTEAFF.